The present entry profiles one T cell receptor beta chain with its context. This clone's antigen is unknown. This record belongs to a study of CXCR3-negative and CXCR3-positive naive CD8 T cells (dated by TCRdb to between 2018 and 2021). Regarding the study in general: In total, 120 million to 150 million TRB reads were obtained, which works out to roughly 1.5 +/- 0.3 million reads per library. Diversity and physicochemical repertoire analyses covered about a dozen donors pooled from two independent experiments. For the TRBV-TRBJ cluster analysis, the naive subsets came from roughly 5 donors, while the memory cells came from 3 donors. Findings and caveats that apply to the study as a whole: Surface CD5, linked to self-reactivity in mice, was comparable between naive subsets; TCR interaction strength was therefore also inferred from TRB CDR3 physicochemical properties. Freshly isolated PBMCs were used for most assays because CXCR3 expression partially decreased after cryopreservation. Naive CXCR3-negative and CXCR3-positive cells from the same donor showed similar TRBV-TRBJ usage, whereas memory cells showed distinct patterns. Compared with CXCR3-negative naive cells, CXCR3-positive naive cells had TRB CDR3s with higher hydrophobicity (lower Kidera factor 4), lower energy, and higher strength and volume indices. Repertoire diversity was comparably high in both naive subsets but much lower in memory CD8+ T cells.

The CDR3 spans 15 residues, from the cysteine through the phenylalanine. The nucleotide record is missing. CDR1 DFQATT and CDR2 SNEGSKA were looked up in the germline V gene (reference sequence). For every CD8+ T cell subset, a few hundred thousand cells were flow-sorted straight into RLT lysis buffer, and each subset was sorted in triplicate. To keep memory contaminants out, a stringent definition of naive CD8+ T cells was applied: CD45RO-CCR7+CD27+CD95-. Peripheral blood mononuclear cells were isolated from buffy coats using standard density gradient centrifugation. A FACSAria III was used to flow-sort naive CXCR3-negative and CXCR3-positive CD8+ T cells. Total RNA was extracted from sorted cells using an RNeasy Mini Kit. The sample was run on a NextSeq 550. The Human TCR Profiling Kit (MiLaboratory) was used to prepare UMI-labeled 5' RACE TRB cDNA libraries. The full amount of extracted RNA was used for cDNA synthesis, and the full amount of resulting cDNA was used for PCR amplification. Libraries were prepared in parallel using an identical number of PCR cycles. In the original analysis: With a requirement of at least two reads per UMI, MIGEC and MiXCR extracted about 50,000 +/- 10,000 unique UMI-labeled TRB cDNA molecules per library. Each library averaged 40,000 +/- 10,000 functional in-frame TRB CDR3 nucleotide clonotypes without stop codons. Diversity metrics, including normalized Shannon-Wiener and Chao1, were computed in VDJtools after downsampling to 5000 UMI-labeled TRB molecules per sample. VDJtools was used to calculate clonotype-size-weighted physicochemical properties of the central five CDR3 residues, namely interaction energy, strength, volume and Kidera factor 4. With the reads reprocessed by TCRdb, a single entry stands for each CDR3 protein sequence and no DNA is reported. TCRdb, not the original authors, processed these V and J calls. This sample's clone table shows some 140,000 distinct CDR3 sequences. 0.4% to 0.45% of the sample is taken by the ten largest.

Input material: naive CXCR3+ CD8+ T cells from blood. The cell subset or site label here, explained by the study, means: CD45RO-CCR7+CD27+CD95- naive CD8+ T cells expressing CXCR3 (TNR3+). The chain is assembled from TRBV20-1 and TRBJ2-3; the TRBD2 assignment by TCRdb is unverifiable without DNA. This clonotype was sampled from a human donor in good health. Some clones in this sample may be carry-over from other donors' samples. The CDR3 is CSASPTSAGTDTQYF.